This TCR beta chain was documented in a study of OX40 agonist ivuxolimab in advanced cancers. CDR1 is ENHRY, CDR2 SYGVKD, per germline. The CDR3 consists of 13 residues. About this clone: At one boundary the junction diverges from the germline segment, which might be a read error.

Produced via immunoSEQ multiplex PCR; TCRdb's table is partial and in-frame only. The profile shows about 53,000 clones, roughly 80% of them singletons. V gene TRBV10-3 combines with J gene TRBJ2-7, with TRBD1 matching 7 bases. This sequence was found in an adult with an advanced solid tumor such as melanoma, head and neck, liver or kidney cancer. This specimen was CD4+ or CD8+ T cells sorted from blood, taken in a trial of the OX40 agonist ivuxolimab. The CDR3 region is CATTGQHSSEQYF. The CDR3 bases are TGTGCCACCACGGGACAGCACTCCTCCGAGCAGTACTTC.